The next 19 T cell receptor beta chains were all read from a single sample in a study of cytomegalovirus exposure and HLA in healthy donors. The study ran its PCR with 60 Vbeta and 13 Jbeta primers. TCRdb's copy holds only in-frame clones and misses some; the assay was immunoSEQ multiplex PCR. The sample lists about 190,000 clones, roughly 80% occurring once. Sequences were obtained from PBMCs. These receptors were obtained from a woman in her 30s in good health and CMV-seropositive.

The chain links TRBV28 to TRBJ1-4; D is uncertain. The CDR3 is made up of 18 amino acids. Per the germline V gene, CDR1 is MDHEN and CDR2 is SYDVKM. Trimming pared 1 base from V and 4 bases from J, leaving 19 bases between. CDR3 in DNA: TGTGCCAGCAGTTTATACAGACGGAACCTACGTTATAATGAAAAACTGTTTTTT. Its translation is CASSLYRRNLRYNEKLFF. Based on the CDR3 plus reference TRBV28 and TRBJ1-4, the full variable domain is DVKVTQSSRYLVKRTGEKVFLECVQDMDHENMFWYRQDPGLGLRLIYFSYDVKMKEKGDIPEGYSVSREKKERFSLILESASTNQTSMYLCASSLYRRNLRYNEKLFFGSGTQLSVL.

V gene TRBV28 combines with J gene TRBJ1-2; D is possibly TRBD1 (6 bases). The CDR3 runs to 13 residues. Trimming removed 6 bases from V and 4 bases from J, with 12 bases in between. Per the germline V gene, CDR1 is MDHEN and CDR2 is SYDVKM. The CDR3 region has the DNA TGTGCCAGCAGCCACGGACAGCTCTATGGCTACACCTTC. Translated, it gives CASSHGQLYGYTF.

The chain is built from TRBV19 and TRBJ1-1, with 9 bases fitting TRBD1. Germline loops: CDR1 LNHDA, CDR2 SQIVND (reference sequence). J gave up 4 bases and V 6 bases, and 6 bases lay outside the gene matches. CDR3 length: 14 residues. The DNA of the CDR3 is TGTGCCAGTAGGATCGACAGGGGGTCCACTGAAGCTTTCTTT. Amino acids: CASRIDRGSTEAFF.

This chain uses TRBV9 with TRBJ2-1; weak D call: TRBD2 (6 bases). In germline, CDR1 is SGDLS, CDR2 YYNGEE. V was pared by 3 bases and J by 3 bases, with 16 bases between. CDR3 length: 16 amino acids. The CDR3 loop reads CASSDPSGRGYNEQFF. DNA of the CDR3: TGTGCCAGCAGCGACCCCTCGGGGCGGGGCTACAATGAGCAGTTCTTC.

This clone has a single count. V is TRBV4-2 and J is TRBJ2-6; TRBD2 agrees at 7 bases. Germline loops: CDR1 LGHNA, CDR2 YNFKEQ. The CDR3 consists of 18 residues. V trimming: 0 bases; J trimming: 4 bases; junction bases outside the gene matches: 9. The CDR3 region has the DNA TGTGCCAGCAGCCAAGACACCAAATCGGGAGGAGGGGCCAACGTCCTGACTTTC. Its translation: CASSQDTKSGGGANVLTF.

The chain uses TRBV28 and TRBJ2-5; possible D gene TRBD1, 5 bases. In germline, CDR1 is MDHEN, CDR2 SYDVKM. The V gene lost 9 bases and the J gene lost 5 bases, with 22 bases spanning the gap. The CDR3 spans 15 residues. The chain's CDR3 is CASPPPGMGQETQYF. The CDR3 DNA is TGTGCCAGTCCCCCCCCAGGAATGGGGCAGGAGACCCAGTACTTC.

The CDR3 here is CASSLYMNTEAFF. In DNA, the CDR3 is TGTGCCAGCAGCCTGTACATGAACACTGAAGCTTTCTTT. The chain links TRBV7-9 to TRBJ1-1; D is ambiguous. The germline CDR1 and CDR2 sequences are SEHNR and FQNEAQ (reference sequence). CDR3 length: 13 residues. Trimming took 5 bases from V and 0 from J, leaving 7 bases between them.

The rearrangement uses TRBV9 and TRBJ2-1, with 9 positions matching TRBD2. The CDR3 totals 14 residues. Germline V gene data show CDR1 as SGDLS and CDR2 as YYNGEE. Trimming at V came to 3 bases and at J to 7 bases, leaving 5 bases not matched to a gene. CDR3 in amino acids: CASSGRGGLNEQFF. For the CDR3, the DNA is TGTGCCAGCAGCGGGCGGGGGGGCTTAAATGAGCAGTTCTTC.

The chain has TRBV28 and TRBJ2-5; no definite D call. The J call may be incorrect, as the DNA end agrees better with TRBJ2-7. Germline lookup yields CDR1 MDHEN and CDR2 SYDVKM. CDR3 length equals 13 residues. CDR3 residues: CASSWSISYEQYF. For the CDR3, the DNA is TGTGCCAGCAGCTGGTCAATCTCCTACGAGCAGTACTTC.

The chain combines TRBV7-9 with TRBJ1-2; 7 bases agree with TRBD1. Germline values: CDR1 SEHNR, CDR2 FQNEAQ (reference sequence). The CDR3 is made up of 14 amino acids. The V and J ends lost 0 bases and 2 bases, in that order; junction bases with no gene match: 0. As DNA, the CDR3 is TGTGCCAGCAGCTTAGCGGGACAGAACTATGGCTACACCTTC. Its translation: CASSLAGQNYGYTF.

The genes are TRBV27 and TRBJ1-6; the D is unclear. Looked up from germline, CDR1 is MNHEY and CDR2 is SMNVEV (reference sequence). The germline V and J ends were trimmed by 5 bases and 14 bases, with 13 bases remaining between them. The CDR3 contains 12 residues. As DNA, the CDR3 is TGTGCCAGCAGTGACAAGAGTTCGTCCCTCCACTTT. Translating it yields CASSDKSSSLHF.

In regard to this clone: This specimen includes other DNA sequences encoding the same CDR3. This chain links TRBV7-6 with TRBJ2-1; the D gene is possibly TRBD2 (6 bases). Per germline, CDR1 SGHVS and CDR2 FNYEAQ. The CDR3 loop spans 11 amino acids. Trimming removed 9 bases from V and 5 bases from J, with 8 bases in between. This CDR3 reads CASSGNNEQFF. In DNA, the CDR3 is TGTGCCAGTAGCGGCAACAATGAGCAGTTCTTC.

Concerning this clone: This sample also contains other DNA sequences that code for the same CDR3. The rearrangement links TRBV14 to TRBJ1-1; D gene uncertain. Germline values: CDR1 SGHDN, CDR2 FVKESK. V lost 0 bases and J 1 base, leaving 3 bases between the germline ends. This CDR3 is 13 amino acids long. The CDR3 spells CASSQDRNTEAFF. For the CDR3, the DNA is TGTGCCAGCAGCCAAGACAGGAACACTGAAGCTTTCTTT.

This clone is a singleton in its sample. The chain employs TRBV7-2 and TRBJ1-2, with a possible D match to TRBD1 (5 bases). Trimming stripped 4 bases from V and 4 bases from J, with 16 bases between. This CDR3 spans 15 amino acids. CDR1 is SGHTA and CDR2 is FQGNSA in the germline V gene. The CDR3: CASSSGTFRSYGYTF. The CDR3 coding sequence is TGTGCCAGCAGCTCCGGGACTTTTAGAAGCTATGGCTACACCTTC.

The chain's CDR3 is CAWARQGYEKLFF. The CDR3 DNA is TGTGCCTGGGCTAGACAGGGTTATGAAAAACTGTTTTTT. V usage is TRBV30 and J usage is TRBJ1-4, with 7 bases matching TRBD1. V trimming: 5 bases; J trimming: 6 bases; junction bases outside the gene matches: 6. The CDR3 consists of 13 residues. The V gene's germline CDR1 is GTSNPN and CDR2 SVGIG (reference sequence).

The chain joins TRBV28 to TRBJ1-1, with D unclear. V shed 11 bases and J shed 1 base, with 14 bases lying between them. Per the germline V gene, CDR1 is MDHEN and CDR2 is SYDVKM. There are 13 residues in the CDR3. As DNA, the CDR3 is TGTGCCTCGGTCGGTAATCCGAACACTGAAGCTTTCTTT. Protein product: CASVGNPNTEAFF.

This rearrangement joins TRBV30 to TRBJ2-6; D unresolved. The CDR3 spans 14 residues. Per germline, CDR1 GTSNPN and CDR2 SVGIG (reference sequence). V lost 8 bases, J lost 0 bases, and 11 bases lay in between. CDR3 in amino acids: CALTHFSGANVLTF. DNA for the CDR3: TGTGCCCTTACCCACTTCTCTGGGGCCAACGTCCTGACTTTC.

This chain uses TRBV19 with TRBJ2-1; 8 bases map to TRBD2. The CDR3 covers 14 residues. Germline V gene lookup returns CDR1 LNHDA and CDR2 SQIVND (reference sequence). J gave up 4 bases and V 5 bases, and 4 bases lay outside the gene matches. The CDR3 here is CASSPTSGYNEQFF. DNA for the CDR3: TGTGCCAGTAGTCCTACTAGCGGATACAATGAGCAGTTCTTC.

V usage is TRBV6-6 and J usage is TRBJ2-1; D uncertain. Trimming removed 2 bases from V and 5 bases from J, with 4 bases in between. Germline CDR1 reads MNHNY; CDR2 reads SVGAGI (reference sequence). This CDR3 comprises 12 residues. The CDR3 coding sequence is TGTGCCAGCAGTTACGCTAACAATGAGCAGTTCTTC. Amino acid sequence: CASSYANNEQFF.